The sequence of this T cell receptor (beta chain) was determined in a study of cytotoxic CD8 clonotypes in ibrutinib-treated CLL. Study at large: Per sample, productive templates averaged 255,043 and productive rearrangements averaged 94,082.

This CDR3 comprises 13 residues. The V segment lost 6 bases and the J segment 3 bases; nucleotides outside the gene matches: 5. CDR1 and CDR2 from the germline V gene are SQVTM and ANQGSEA. Whole-study results and caveats: There were few public clonotypes, and on treatment they contracted or stayed stable.

TCRdb keeps only in-frame clones here, not all; method: immunoSEQ multiplex PCR. The sample shows approximately 320,000 clones, about 64% of them seen only once. A word on this clone: Its antigen is unidentified.

This rearrangement joins TRBV29-1 to TRBJ2-3; 8 bases are shared with TRBD1. This clonotype originated in a human donor with chronic lymphocytic leukemia. The input for sequencing was PBMCs, taken after 36 months of ibrutinib treatment. The CDR3: CSVWTGLTDTQYF. The CDR3 DNA reads as TGCAGCGTCTGGACAGGGTTAACAGATACGCAGTATTTT.